The 19 T cell receptor beta chains below come from one sample, sequenced in a study of graft-versus-host responses after intestinal transplantation. These receptors' targets are unknown. TCRdb keeps only in-frame clones here, not all; method: immunoSEQ multiplex PCR. Of some 84,000 clones in the sample, roughly 85% were seen once. The sample in question was unstimulated CD4+ T cells sorted from spleen or lymph node cells, obtained before intestinal transplant. The receptor source for this set is a human donor who received an intestinal transplant.

The genes are TRBV7-6 and TRBJ2-5, with 7 nucleotides matching TRBD1. Germline V gives CDR1 SGHVS, CDR2 FNYEAQ. The CDR3 extends over 19 amino acids. J was trimmed by 2 bases and V by 0 bases; bases with no gene match: 15. The CDR3 region has the DNA TGTGCCAGCAGCTTAGCCCCCCCACAGGGGCCAAATAGGCAAGAGACCCAGTACTTC. It translates to CASSLAPPQGPNRQETQYF.

This rearrangement joins TRBV6-5 to TRBJ1-5, with 8 bases that match TRBD1. Germline V gene sequence: CDR1 MNHEY, CDR2 SVGAGI. V dropped 6 bases and J dropped 1; count of bases not matched to a gene: 5. The CDR3 spans 15 residues. CDR3: CASRPDRVSNQPQHF. CDR3 DNA sequence: TGTGCCAGCAGACCGGACAGGGTGAGCAATCAGCCCCAGCATTTT.

The chain links TRBV11-3 to TRBJ2-1, with 16 bases lining up with TRBD2. Germline V gives CDR1 SGHNT, CDR2 YENEEA. V trimming: 5 bases; J trimming: 9 bases; junction bases outside the gene matches: 7. This CDR3 comprises 16 residues. The CDR3 sequence: CASSPGLAGGPGEQFF. The CDR3 DNA sequence: TGTGCCAGCAGCCCGGGACTAGCGGGAGGGCCGGGTGAGCAGTTCTTC.

The chain joins TRBV6-1 to TRBJ1-5; D remains ambiguous. Trimming removed 2 bases at V and 11 bases at J, with 13 bases between. The CDR3 sequence is 13 residues long. CDR1 and CDR2 (germline): MNHNS, SASEGT. CDR3 DNA: TGTGCCAGCAGTGAAAACTCCCTCGGGTCCCAGCATTTT. Its protein product is CASSENSLGSQHF.

V and J are TRBV5-5 and TRBJ2-7; TRBD1 is a possible D gene (5 bases). CDR3 length equals 15 residues. V dropped 4 bases and J dropped 0 bases, with 14 bases sitting between them. Germline lookup yields CDR1 SGHKS and CDR2 YYEKEE (reference sequence). Here the CDR3 reads CASSPGQGLSYEQYF. DNA of the CDR3: TGTGCCAGCAGCCCCGGGCAGGGCCTCTCCTACGAGCAGTACTTC.

V usage is TRBV6-1 and J usage is TRBJ1-5, with a tentative D call TRBD1 (6 bases). V lost 4 bases and J 4 bases, leaving 14 bases between the germline ends. The V gene's germline CDR1 is MNHNS and CDR2 SASEGT. This CDR3 has 15 amino acids. The CDR3: CASSAHRAENQPQHF. The CDR3 bases are TGTGCCAGCAGTGCCCACAGGGCCGAGAATCAGCCCCAGCATTTT.

The rearrangement links TRBV7-9 to TRBJ1-2; D may be TRBD1 (6 bases). Trimming took off 5 bases at V and 0 bases at J, with 13 bases between the two ends. The CDR3 runs 15 residues. Germline assignment: CDR1 SEHNR and CDR2 FQNEAQ (reference sequence). CDR3: CASSLGGAANYGYTF. CDR3 DNA: TGTGCCAGCAGCCTGGGGGGGGCAGCTAACTATGGCTACACCTTC.

This clone was seen a single time. The chain carries TRBV7-9 and TRBJ2-1; 7 bases map to TRBD1. This CDR3 is built from 18 residues. V lost 8 bases, J lost 4 bases, and 20 bases stayed unmatched. Per germline, CDR1 SEHNR and CDR2 FQNEAQ (reference sequence). The CDR3 DNA follows: TGTGCCAGCGGATCTCCTCCTCGTAGGGGGCAATCATACAATGAGCAGTTCTTC. It specifies CASGSPPRRGQSYNEQFF.

The chain recombines TRBV4-2 with TRBJ2-1; 9 positions agree with TRBD2. The germline CDR1 and CDR2 sequences are LGHNA and YNFKEQ. This CDR3 contains 16 residues. V trimming: 1 base; J trimming: 4 bases; junction bases outside the gene matches: 5. This chain's CDR3 is CASSQVAGGGYNEQFF. The CDR3 coding sequence is TGTGCCAGCAGCCAAGTTGCGGGAGGGGGTTACAATGAGCAGTTCTTC.

The chain has TRBV5-1 and TRBJ2-1, with 10 bases that match TRBD2. This CDR3 comprises 15 residues. J lost 5 bases, V lost 4 bases, and 6 bases had no gene match. Germline CDR1 is SGHRS and CDR2 is YFSETQ. Here the CDR3 DNA reads TGCGCCAGCAGCCGGGGACTAGCGAACGACAATGAGCAGTTCTTC. It encodes CASSRGLANDNEQFF. The whole variable domain, remainder taken from reference TRBV5-1 and TRBJ2-1, is KAGVTQTPRYLIKTRGQQVTLSCSPISGHRSVSWYQQTPGQGLQFLFEYFSETQRNKGNFPGRFSGRQFSNSRSEMNVSTLELGDSALYLCASSRGLANDNEQFFGPGTRLTVL.

The rearrangement joins TRBV19 to TRBJ2-1, with 8 bases identical to TRBD2. The germline gives CDR1 LNHDA, CDR2 SQIVND (reference sequence). V lost 3 bases and J lost 9; bases outside the gene matches: 13. This CDR3 contains 16 residues. CDR3 sequence: CASSISPSGRRIEQFF. The CDR3 DNA reads as TGTGCCAGTAGTATTTCGCCGAGCGGGAGACGTATTGAGCAGTTCTTC.

V and J are TRBV10-3 and TRBJ1-1; D may be TRBD1 (5 bases). The CDR3 extends over 14 amino acids. V was cut by 2 bases and J by 3 bases, with 10 bases left in between. CDR1 and CDR2 (germline): ENHRY, SYGVKD. CDR3 DNA: TGTGCCATCAGTGAGGGACATGGGGACACTGAAGCTTTCTTT. Its protein is CAISEGHGDTEAFF.

V usage is TRBV21-1 and J usage is TRBJ1-5; the listed D gene, TRBD1, was not tested against the DNA. TRBV21-1 is described as a pseudogene. The CDR3 loop spans 18 amino acids. In DNA, the CDR3 is TGTGCCAGCAGCCAAAGACTTATTGACAGGGGGGATAATCAGCCCCAGCATTTT. It codes for CASSQRLIDRGDNQPQHF.

Only a few counts were recorded for this clone. The chain couples TRBV2 to TRBJ1-2; possible D gene TRBD1, 5 bases. Trimming stripped 5 bases from V and 0 bases from J, with 7 bases between. Germline V gives CDR1 SNHLY, CDR2 FYNNEI. The CDR3 sequence is 13 residues long. Here the CDR3 reads CASSMTANYGYTF. The CDR3, as DNA: TGTGCCAGCAGTATGACAGCTAACTATGGCTACACCTTC.

J is TRBJ1-5 and V is TRBV2, with 7 bases matching TRBD1. The junction had 5 bases not matched to a gene; V was cut back by 4 bases and J by 5 bases. CDR1 is SNHLY, CDR2 FYNNEI, per germline. This CDR3 is 14 amino acids long. The CDR3 DNA sequence: TGTGCCAGCAGTGGAGACAGGGTGTATCAGCCCCAGCATTTT. Amino acid sequence: CASSGDRVYQPQHF. The variable domain in full, with the rest retrieved from reference TRBV2 and TRBJ1-5, is EPEVTQTPSHQVTQMGQEVILRCVPISNHLYFYWYRQILGQKVEFLVSFYNNEISEKSEIFDDQFSVERPDGSNFTLKIRSTKLEDSAMYFCASSGDRVYQPQHFGDGTRLSIL.

The chain has TRBV28 and TRBJ2-3; possibly TRBD2 for D (6 bases). CDR3 length: 12 amino acids. Per the germline V gene, CDR1 is MDHEN and CDR2 is SYDVKM. CDR3 DNA sequence: TGTGCGGTCGGGGGAATCGCAGATACGCAGTATTTT. Protein product: CAVGGIADTQYF.

The chain links TRBV27 to TRBJ2-1, with TRBD2 as a possible D gene (6 bases). CDR3 length equals 14 residues. The V gene lost 2 bases and the J gene lost 6 bases, with 11 bases spanning the gap. CDR1 is MNHEY and CDR2 is SMNVEV in the germline V gene (reference sequence). CDR3 sequence (DNA): TGTGCCAGCAGTTTAGGCGGGATCCTCAATGAGCAGTTCTTC. Amino acid sequence: CASSLGGILNEQFF.

The table lists this clone with a count of one. The chain links TRBV4-1 to TRBJ1-5, with D unresolved. Germline V gene lookup returns CDR1 MGHRA and CDR2 YSYEKL. The V gene lost 3 bases and the J gene lost 0 bases, with 12 bases spanning the gap. This CDR3 spans 16 amino acids. The CDR3: CASSHLQYTSNQPQHF. The CDR3 nucleotides are TGCGCCAGCAGCCACTTACAGTATACTAGCAATCAGCCCCAGCATTTT.

Only a few counts were recorded for this clone. The chain employs TRBV30 and TRBJ1-6, with 7 positions matching TRBD1. The CDR3 contains 12 residues. Germline-derived CDR1 and CDR2 are GTSNPN and SVGIG (reference sequence). Trimming cost V 4 bases and J 11 bases; bases outside gene matches: 5. CDR3 DNA sequence: TGTGCCTGGACTACAACAGGGGCACCCCTCCACTTT. Residues: CAWTTTGAPLHF.